This T cell receptor beta chain was observed in a study of T cell responses to AZD1222 COVID-19 vaccine. Whole-study findings and limits: In the spike-specific TCR repertoire, nearly half reportedly target unmutated variant regions.

In its sample, this clone was seen a few times. The antigen is unknown. The data were produced by immunoSEQ multiplex PCR, yet TCRdb's version contains in-frame clones alone and is incomplete. The repertoire includes roughly 180,000 clones, roughly 94% of them detected once, and around 1.3% sits in the top ten. The source of this sequence is an adult who received the AZD1222 COVID-19 vaccine. The source was peripheral blood, collected 28 days after the second AZD1222 dose.

The CDR3 nucleotides are TGTGCCAGCAGCCCGGACAGGGGGCATCAGCCCCAGCATTTT. Its protein is CASSPDRGHQPQHF. The chain combines TRBV7-2 with TRBJ1-5; 11 bases are shared with TRBD1. Germline loops: CDR1 SGHTA, CDR2 FQGNSA. The CDR3 covers 14 residues. Losses at the gene ends were 5 bases for V and 5 bases for J; bases not matched to a gene: 2.